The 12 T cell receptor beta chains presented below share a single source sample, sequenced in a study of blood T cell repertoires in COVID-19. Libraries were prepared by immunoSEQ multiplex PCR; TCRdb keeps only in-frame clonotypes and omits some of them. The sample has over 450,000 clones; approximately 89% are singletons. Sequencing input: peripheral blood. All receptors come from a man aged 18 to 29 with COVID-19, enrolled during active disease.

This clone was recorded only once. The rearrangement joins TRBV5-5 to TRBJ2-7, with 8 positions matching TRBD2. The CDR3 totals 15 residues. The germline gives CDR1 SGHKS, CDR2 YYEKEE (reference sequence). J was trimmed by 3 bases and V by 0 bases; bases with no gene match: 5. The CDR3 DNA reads TGTGCCAGCAGCTTGGACGGTAGCGGGATCTACGAGCAGTACTTC. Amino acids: CASSLDGSGIYEQYF.

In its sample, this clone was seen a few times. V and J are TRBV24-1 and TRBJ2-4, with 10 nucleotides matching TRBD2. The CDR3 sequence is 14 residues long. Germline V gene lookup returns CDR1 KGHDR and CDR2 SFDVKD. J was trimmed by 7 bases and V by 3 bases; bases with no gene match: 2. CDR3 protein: CATSDASGSNIQYF. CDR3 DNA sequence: TGTGCCACCAGTGATGCTAGCGGGAGTAACATTCAGTACTTC.

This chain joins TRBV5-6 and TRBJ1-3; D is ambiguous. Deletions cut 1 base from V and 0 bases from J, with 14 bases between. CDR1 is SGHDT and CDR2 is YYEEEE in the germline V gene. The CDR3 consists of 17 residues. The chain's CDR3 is CASSLLRLTSSGNTIYF. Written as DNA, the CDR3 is TGTGCCAGCAGCTTGCTCAGGCTCACGAGCTCTGGAAACACCATATATTTT.

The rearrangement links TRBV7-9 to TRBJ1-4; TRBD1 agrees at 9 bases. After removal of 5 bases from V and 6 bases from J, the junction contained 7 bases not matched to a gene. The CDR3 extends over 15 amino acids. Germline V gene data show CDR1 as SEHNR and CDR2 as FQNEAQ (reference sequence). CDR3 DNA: TGTGCCAGCAGCGGCCCCGGGACAGGGTATGAAAAACTGTTTTTT. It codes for CASSGPGTGYEKLFF.

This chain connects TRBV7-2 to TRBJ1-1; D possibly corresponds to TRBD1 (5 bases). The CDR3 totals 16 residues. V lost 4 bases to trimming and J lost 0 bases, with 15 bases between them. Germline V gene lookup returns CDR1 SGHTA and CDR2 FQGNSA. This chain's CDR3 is CASSYIPMGLNTEAFF. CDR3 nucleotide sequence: TGTGCCAGCAGCTACATCCCGATGGGGCTGAACACTGAAGCTTTCTTT.

The CDR3, as DNA: TGCGCCAGCAGCCAAGTGATGGGACAGGGAGAGACCCAGTACTTC. It yields the protein CASSQVMGQGETQYF. The V call is TRBV4-1, the J call TRBJ2-5; 9 bases fit TRBD1. In germline, CDR1 is MGHRA, CDR2 YSYEKL. This CDR3 is 15 amino acids long. V trimming: 1 base; J trimming: 4 bases; junction bases outside the gene matches: 4.

DNA for the CDR3: TGTGCCAGCAGCTTTCTGCGGACAGGACCAGAGCAGTTCTTC. Translating gives CASSFLRTGPEQFF. This chain links TRBV5-4 with TRBJ2-1; 7 nucleotides match TRBD1. This CDR3 region has 14 residues. The germline CDR1 and CDR2 sequences are SGHNT and YYREEE (reference sequence). V was clipped by 2 bases and J by 10 bases; unmatched bases: 9.

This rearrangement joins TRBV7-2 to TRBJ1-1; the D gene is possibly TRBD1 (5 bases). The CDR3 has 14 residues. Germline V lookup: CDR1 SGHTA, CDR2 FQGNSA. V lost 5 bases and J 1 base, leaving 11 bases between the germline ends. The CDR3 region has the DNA TGTGCCAGCAGCCAGACAGCCCGGAACACTGAAGCTTTCTTT. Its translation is CASSQTARNTEAFF.

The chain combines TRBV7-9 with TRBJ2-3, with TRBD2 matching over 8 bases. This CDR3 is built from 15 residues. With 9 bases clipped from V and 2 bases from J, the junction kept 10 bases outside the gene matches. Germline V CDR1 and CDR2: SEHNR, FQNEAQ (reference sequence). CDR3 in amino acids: CASREGLYPTDTQYF. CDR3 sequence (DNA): TGTGCCAGTCGGGAGGGACTTTACCCCACAGATACGCAGTATTTT.

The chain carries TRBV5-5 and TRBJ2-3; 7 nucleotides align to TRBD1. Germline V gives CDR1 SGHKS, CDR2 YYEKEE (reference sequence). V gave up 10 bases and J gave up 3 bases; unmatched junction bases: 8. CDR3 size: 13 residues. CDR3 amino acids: CASARQGTDTQYF. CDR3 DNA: TGTGCCTCAGCCCGACAGGGAACAGATACGCAGTATTTT. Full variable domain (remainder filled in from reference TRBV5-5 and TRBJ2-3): DAGVTQSPTHLIKTRGQQVTLRCSPISGHKSVSWYQQVLGQGPQFIFQYYEKEERGRGNFPDRFSARQFPNYSSELNVNALLLGDSALYLCASARQGTDTQYFGPGTRLTVL.

The CDR3 DNA follows: TGTGCCATCAGTACAAGCTGGGATAGGACAGGAAAGGGGACTGAAGCTTTCTTT. Translation: CAISTSWDRTGKGTEAFF. This chain links TRBV10-3 with TRBJ1-1; 7 bases agree with TRBD1. V lost 5 bases, J lost 5 bases, and 20 bases stayed unmatched. The CDR3 sequence is 18 residues long. Germline V lookup: CDR1 ENHRY, CDR2 SYGVKD.

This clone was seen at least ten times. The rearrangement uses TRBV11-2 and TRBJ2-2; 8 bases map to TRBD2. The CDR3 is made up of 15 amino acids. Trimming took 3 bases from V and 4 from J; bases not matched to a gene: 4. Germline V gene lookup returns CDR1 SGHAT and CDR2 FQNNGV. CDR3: CASSLVGTSTGELFF. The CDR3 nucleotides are TGTGCCAGCAGCTTGGTTGGGACTAGCACCGGGGAGCTGTTTTTT.